The 17 T cell receptor beta chains in this list originate from one sample, sequenced in a study of blood T cell repertoires in COVID-19. TCRdb's copy holds only in-frame clones and misses some; the assay was immunoSEQ multiplex PCR. The sample has roughly 130,000 clones; over 60% are singletons. Material: peripheral blood. These receptors were collected from a man aged 50 to 60 with acute or convalescent COVID-19.

V and J are TRBV4-2 and TRBJ1-6; TRBD1 matches at 8 bases. This CDR3 is built from 16 residues. The trim removed 1 base at V and 10 bases at J, leaving 9 bases unmatched. Germline V gene data show CDR1 as LGHNA and CDR2 as YNFKEQ. The CDR3 loop is CASSQGVTGASSPLHF. In DNA form, the CDR3 reads TGTGCCAGCAGCCAAGGGGTGACAGGGGCTTCCTCACCCCTCCACTTT.

The V gene is TRBV2, the J gene TRBJ1-1; maybe TRBD1 (5 bases). The CDR3 runs to 13 residues. In germline, CDR1 is SNHLY, CDR2 FYNNEI. Trimming shortened V by 0 bases and J by 6 bases, and 8 bases separated the two germline ends. The CDR3 spells CASSEAGQPEAFF. CDR3 DNA sequence: TGTGCCAGCAGTGAAGCGGGGCAGCCTGAAGCTTTCTTT.

The CDR3 sequence: CASTTGQTYEQYF. In DNA, the CDR3 is TGTGCCAGCACTACTGGACAGACCTACGAGCAGTACTTC. The chain is built from TRBV12-3 or TRBV12-4 and TRBJ2-7, with D possibly TRBD1 on 6 matching bases. CDR3 length equals 13 residues. Trimming took off 7 bases at V and 2 bases at J, with 12 bases between the two ends.

The chain uses TRBV5-4 and TRBJ1-2; 11 bases match TRBD1. With V trimmed by 3 bases and J by 7 bases, 14 bases remained unmatched. This CDR3 comprises 17 residues. Per the germline V gene, CDR1 is SGHNT and CDR2 is YYREEE (reference sequence). Written as DNA, the CDR3 is TGTGCCAGCAGCTCACGGCTCTCGGACAGGGGGCTCGGTGGCTACACCTTC. Encoded protein: CASSSRLSDRGLGGYTF.

This sequence joins TRBV6-1 and TRBJ1-2; 8 bases are shared with TRBD1. CDR1 and CDR2 (germline): MNHNS, SASEGT. CDR3 size: 12 residues. V shed 1 base and J 8 bases; nucleotides not matched to a gene: 0. CDR3 nucleotide sequence: TGTGCCAGCAGTGAAGGGACAGGGGGCTACACCTTC. Protein sequence: CASSEGTGGYTF.

The chain recombines TRBV29-1 with TRBJ1-1, with a weak D call TRBD1 (5 bases). Looked up from germline, CDR1 is SQVTM and CDR2 is ANQGSEA. V was cut by 6 bases and J by 1 base, with 12 bases left in between. This CDR3 spans 13 amino acids. The DNA for the CDR3 is TGCAGCGTCCAGGACACCGGGAACACTGAAGCTTTCTTT. Encoded protein: CSVQDTGNTEAFF. The full variable domain, with the rest looked up from reference TRBV29-1 and TRBJ1-1, is SAVISQKPSRDICQRGTSLTIQCQVDSQVTMMFWYRQQPGQSLTLIATANQGSEATYESGFVIDKFPISRPNLTFSTLTVSNMSPEDSSIYLCSVQDTGNTEAFFGQGTRLTVV.

The rearrangement links TRBV29-1 to TRBJ2-7; 8 bases line up with TRBD1. The V gene's germline CDR1 is SQVTM and CDR2 ANQGSEA. This CDR3 contains 13 residues. J was trimmed by 5 bases and V by 2 bases; bases with no gene match: 5. CDR3 in amino acids: CSVERTGRNEQYF. The CDR3 DNA reads TGCAGCGTTGAACGGACAGGGCGGAACGAGCAGTACTTC.

The rearrangement joins TRBV6-5 to TRBJ1-2; possible D gene TRBD1, 5 bases. Trimming removed 6 bases at V and 3 bases at J, with 14 bases between. Germline lookup yields CDR1 MNHEY and CDR2 SVGAGI. The CDR3 consists of 14 residues. The CDR3 DNA reads as TGTGCCAGCAGGCCGGGACTATCGGACTATGGCTACACCTTC. It yields the protein CASRPGLSDYGYTF.

The chain recombines TRBV11-2 with TRBJ2-4, with D possibly matching TRBD2 (7 bases). The germline CDR1 and CDR2 sequences are SGHAT and FQNNGV. CDR3 length: 16 amino acids. Deletions cut 0 bases from V and 0 bases from J, with 9 bases between. The CDR3 DNA reads TGTGCCAGCAGCTTAGAGGGGGGGCTAGCCAAAAACATTCAGTACTTC. Residues: CASSLEGGLAKNIQYF. The full variable domain, its missing parts supplied by reference TRBV11-2 and TRBJ2-4, is EAGVAQSPRYKIIEKRQSVAFWCNPISGHATLYWYQQILGQGPKLLIQFQNNGVVDDSQLPKDRFSAERLKGVDSTLKIQPAKLEDSAVYLCASSLEGGLAKNIQYFGAGTRLSVL.

This clone appeared a few times. This chain links TRBV2 with TRBJ2-5, with TRBD2 matching over 13 bases. The CDR3 sequence is 16 residues long. CDR1 and CDR2 from the germline V gene are SNHLY and FYNNEI. V lost 5 bases to trimming and J lost 2 bases; unmatched junction nucleotides: 5. The DNA of the CDR3 is TGTGCCAGCAGTCAACAGGGACTAGCGGGGCAAGAGACCCAGTACTTC. Translated: CASSQQGLAGQETQYF.

The chain has TRBV30 and TRBJ1-5; 7 bases match TRBD1. Unmatched junction bases numbered 5, after V lost 0 bases and J lost 0 bases. The germline gives CDR1 GTSNPN, CDR2 SVGIG (reference sequence). The CDR3 is 16 amino acids. The CDR3 bases are TGTGCCTGGAGTGTACAGGGACAGCTTAGCAATCAGCCCCAGCATTTT. Protein product: CAWSVQGQLSNQPQHF.

The J gene is TRBJ1-5, the V gene TRBV19; TRBD1 matches at 8 bases. V was clipped by 5 bases and J by 0 bases; unmatched bases: 15. This CDR3 is built from 19 residues. Germline V gene lookup returns CDR1 LNHDA and CDR2 SQIVND (reference sequence). CDR3 residues: CASSFPSRDRFYSNQPQHF. The CDR3 DNA reads as TGTGCCAGTAGTTTCCCGTCCCGGGACAGGTTCTATAGCAATCAGCCCCAGCATTTT. The full variable domain, rest sourced from reference TRBV19 and TRBJ1-5, is DGGITQSPKYLFRKEGQNVTLSCEQNLNHDAMYWYRQDPGQGLRLIYYSQIVNDFQKGDIAEGYSVSREKKESFPLTVTSAQKNPTAFYLCASSFPSRDRFYSNQPQHFGDGTRLSIL.

In this sample, this clone turned up a few times. V and J are TRBV6-1 and TRBJ1-1; a possible D gene is TRBD1 (6 bases). The CDR3 covers 14 residues. Germline CDR1 MNHNS, CDR2 SASEGT. Trimming took off 3 bases at V and 6 bases at J, with 14 bases between the two ends. Here the CDR3 reads CASSDPTGPAEAFF. CDR3 sequence (DNA): TGTGCCAGCAGTGACCCTACAGGGCCCGCTGAAGCTTTCTTT.

This clone was found many times. The chain links TRBV7-2 to TRBJ1-1, with TRBD1 matching over 9 bases. CDR3 length equals 14 residues. Germline V gene sequence: CDR1 SGHTA, CDR2 FQGNSA. Trimming at V came to 5 bases and at J to 4 bases, leaving 5 bases not matched to a gene. The CDR3 sequence is CASSRTGVGTEAFF. The CDR3 bases are TGTGCCAGCAGCAGGACAGGGGTTGGCACTGAAGCTTTCTTT.

V gene TRBV7-6 combines with J gene TRBJ1-1; D not resolved. Trimming shortened V by 1 base and J by 0 bases, and 9 bases separated the two germline ends. Germline assignment: CDR1 SGHVS and CDR2 FNYEAQ. The CDR3 length is 15 residues. The CDR3 nucleotides read TGTGCCAGCAGCTTAGGAGGAGGGCTGAACACTGAAGCTTTCTTT. Translating it yields CASSLGGGLNTEAFF.

This clone was counted a few times. The chain uses TRBV5-5 and TRBJ1-6; no clear D. Germline V lookup: CDR1 SGHKS, CDR2 YYEKEE (reference sequence). The V gene lost 1 base and the J gene lost 7 bases, with 12 bases spanning the gap. This CDR3 is built from 15 residues. In DNA form, the CDR3 reads TGTGCCAGCAGCTTGAACGGGAATGAGAATTCACCCCTCCACTTT. Translated: CASSLNGNENSPLHF.

The genes are TRBV30 and TRBJ2-1; 8 nucleotides align to TRBD1. V shed 1 base, J shed 4 bases, and the junction held 3 bases outside the gene matches. Germline CDR1 is GTSNPN and CDR2 is SVGIG (reference sequence). The CDR3 is 14 residues long. The CDR3: CAWSGNRGYNEQFF. CDR3 bases: TGTGCCTGGAGTGGCAACAGGGGGTACAATGAGCAGTTCTTC.